One sample yielded the 15 T cell receptor beta chains listed below, sequenced in a study of shared clonotypes between healthy human individuals. The assay was immunoSEQ multiplex PCR, and TCRdb's table has in-frame clones only and misses some. This sample has around 640,000 clones; 90% to 97% occur once, and the top ten carry approximately 0.1%. CD8 cells regarded as naive lacked CD45RO, were positively chosen for CCR7, and omitted terminally differentiated effector memory CD45RA+ cells. The sequencing input was naive CD8+ T cells sorted from blood. The receptors originated from a woman aged 30 to 39 in good health.

Remarks on this clone: One end of the junction is discordant with germline, which a read error may explain. The chain joins TRBV19 to TRBJ2-2; D uncertain. In germline, CDR1 is LNHDA, CDR2 SQIVND (reference sequence). The CDR3 consists of 15 residues. CDR3 protein: CASSVDSDGTGELFF. The CDR3 DNA follows: TGTGCCAGTAGTGTAGACTCGGACGGCACCGGGGAGCTGTTTTTT. The whole variable domain, remainder taken from reference TRBV19 and TRBJ2-2, is DGGITQSPKYLFRKEGQNVTLSCEQNLNHDAMYWYRQDPGQGLRLIYYSQIVNDFQKGDIAEGYSVSREKKESFPLTVTSAQKNPTAFYLCASSVDSDGTGELFFGEGSRLTVL.

CDR3 in amino acids: CAISEATSSGSNTGELFF. In DNA form, the CDR3 reads TGTGCCATCAGTGAGGCAACCTCTAGCGGGAGTAACACCGGGGAGCTGTTTTTT. The rearrangement links TRBV10-3 to TRBJ2-2; 10 bases map to TRBD2. CDR1 is ENHRY and CDR2 is SYGVKD in the germline V gene. CDR3 length: 18 residues. V lost 2 bases to trimming and J lost 2 bases; unmatched junction nucleotides: 8.

The V call is TRBV27, the J call TRBJ2-1; 8 bases are a match to TRBD2. The trim removed 7 bases at V and 3 bases at J, leaving 8 bases unmatched. Germline CDR1 is MNHEY and CDR2 is SMNVEV (reference sequence). The CDR3 runs to 15 residues. The CDR3 region is CASTPGLGYYNEQFF. CDR3 bases: TGTGCCAGCACTCCGGGACTAGGGTACTACAATGAGCAGTTCTTC.

The chain uses TRBV15 and TRBJ2-7, with TRBD1 matching over 9 bases. The J segment lost 6 bases and the V segment lost 5 bases, leaving 14 bases of the junction unmatched. The V gene's germline CDR1 is LNHNV and CDR2 YYDKDF (reference sequence). The CDR3 totals 16 residues. CDR3 in amino acids: CATSPSPGQGPLEQYF. Written as DNA, the CDR3 is TGTGCCACCAGCCCAAGCCCGGGACAGGGACCTCTCGAGCAGTACTTC. The whole variable domain, remainder taken from reference TRBV15 and TRBJ2-7, is DAMVIQNPRYQVTQFGKPVTLSCSQTLNHNVMYWYQQKSSQAPKLLFHYYDKDFNNEADTPDNFQSRRPNTSFCFLDIRSPGLGDTAMYLCATSPSPGQGPLEQYFGPGTRLTVT.

V gene TRBV7-9 combines with J gene TRBJ1-1; D not certain. CDR3 length: 15 residues. Looked up from germline, CDR1 is SEHNR and CDR2 is FQNEAQ (reference sequence). Trimming took off 5 bases at V and 1 base at J, with 14 bases between the two ends. CDR3 DNA: TGTGCCAGCAGCGATGACATTGTCCAGAACACTGAAGCTTTCTTT. It encodes CASSDDIVQNTEAFF.

The chain recombines TRBV11-2 with TRBJ1-1; D remains ambiguous. CDR1 is SGHAT and CDR2 is FQNNGV in the germline V gene. This CDR3 contains 15 residues. V was shortened by 1 base and J by 1 base, with 10 bases between the two germline ends. The CDR3 here is CASSLVTYRNTEAFF. The CDR3 nucleotides are TGTGCCAGCAGCTTAGTAACCTACAGGAACACTGAAGCTTTCTTT.

Comments on this clone: Other DNA sequences in this sample translate to the same CDR3. V and J are TRBV5-6 and TRBJ1-5; perhaps TRBD1 as D (6 bases). Trimming removed 0 bases from V and 7 bases from J, with 8 bases in between. CDR1 and CDR2 from the germline V gene are SGHDT and YYEEEE. This CDR3 is 13 amino acids long. For the CDR3, the DNA is TGTGCCAGCAGCTTGGGAGGGGGGCAGCCCCAGCATTTT. This translates into CASSLGGGQPQHF. The full variable domain, completed using reference TRBV5-6 and TRBJ1-5, is DAGVTQSPTHLIKTRGQQVTLRCSPKSGHDTVSWYQQALGQGPQFIFQYYEEEERQRGNFPDRFSGHQFPNYSSELNVNALLLGDSALYLCASSLGGGQPQHFGDGTRLSIL.

The chain employs TRBV11-2 and TRBJ2-7; maybe TRBD2 (7 bases). The CDR3 spans 13 residues. Trimming pared 3 bases from V and 3 bases from J, leaving 9 bases between. Germline loops: CDR1 SGHAT, CDR2 FQNNGV. CDR3 sequence (DNA): TGTGCCAGCAGCTTCGGGGGGCGCTACGAGCAGTACTTC. It codes for CASSFGGRYEQYF.

V gene TRBV25-1 combines with J gene TRBJ1-5; D gene uncertain. The CDR3 runs 14 residues. V shed 1 base and J shed 4 bases, with 8 bases lying between them. Germline lookup yields CDR1 MGHDK and CDR2 SYGVNS. CDR3 DNA sequence: TGTGCCAGCAGTGAATTAATCAGTAATCAGCCCCAGCATTTT. Amino acids: CASSELISNQPQHF.

The V call is TRBV28, the J call TRBJ1-5; TRBD1 matches at 8 bases. The ends lost 4 bases at V and 6 bases at J; junction bases unmatched: 5. The CDR3 totals 14 residues. Per germline, CDR1 MDHEN and CDR2 SYDVKM. The CDR3 protein is CASSWTGIGQPQHF. DNA of the CDR3: TGTGCCAGCAGTTGGACAGGGATAGGTCAGCCCCAGCATTTT.

The V gene is TRBV27, the J gene TRBJ2-2, with TRBD2 matching over 12 bases. Germline CDR1 and CDR2: MNHEY and SMNVEV (reference sequence). CDR3 length: 14 residues. The ends lost 11 bases at V and 5 bases at J; junction bases unmatched: 6. The CDR3 DNA is TGTGCCGCCGGGCTAGCGGGGGGGACCGGGGAGCTGTTTTTT. Translated: CAAGLAGGTGELFF.

This rearrangement joins TRBV11-2 to TRBJ2-1; D may correspond to TRBD1 or TRBD2 (6 bases each). Germline V gene sequence: CDR1 SGHAT, CDR2 FQNNGV. The CDR3 consists of 16 residues. V was cut by 3 bases and J by 4 bases, with 16 bases left in between. The CDR3 reads CASSFKGGEGYNEQFF. DNA of the CDR3: TGTGCCAGCAGCTTTAAGGGGGGAGAAGGGTACAATGAGCAGTTCTTC.

This chain connects TRBV7-9 to TRBJ2-7; D gene unclear. Between the trimmed V and J ends, which lost 4 bases and 7 bases, there was a span of 8 bases. Looked up from germline, CDR1 is SEHNR and CDR2 is FQNEAQ (reference sequence). This CDR3 is 11 amino acids long. This chain's CDR3 is CASSSPAEQYF. The CDR3 DNA sequence: TGTGCCAGCAGCTCTCCCGCGGAGCAGTACTTC.

The rearrangement joins TRBV5-1 to TRBJ2-1, with TRBD1 matching 8 bases. Germline values: CDR1 SGHRS, CDR2 YFSETQ. V lost 2 bases and J lost 8; bases outside the gene matches: 6. CDR3 length equals 14 residues. CDR3 sequence reads: CASSFGRGRDEQFF. The CDR3 DNA is TGCGCCAGCAGCTTCGGCAGGGGGCGCGATGAGCAGTTCTTC.

The rearrangement uses TRBV19 and TRBJ2-1; no clear D gene. CDR3 length: 15 amino acids. Trimming removed 4 bases at V and 7 bases at J, with 17 bases between. Looked up from germline, CDR1 is LNHDA and CDR2 is SQIVND (reference sequence). CDR3 nucleotide sequence: TGTGCCAGTAGTACTCCGGACCGCGGTAGGAATGAGCAGTTCTTC. Encoded protein: CASSTPDRGRNEQFF.